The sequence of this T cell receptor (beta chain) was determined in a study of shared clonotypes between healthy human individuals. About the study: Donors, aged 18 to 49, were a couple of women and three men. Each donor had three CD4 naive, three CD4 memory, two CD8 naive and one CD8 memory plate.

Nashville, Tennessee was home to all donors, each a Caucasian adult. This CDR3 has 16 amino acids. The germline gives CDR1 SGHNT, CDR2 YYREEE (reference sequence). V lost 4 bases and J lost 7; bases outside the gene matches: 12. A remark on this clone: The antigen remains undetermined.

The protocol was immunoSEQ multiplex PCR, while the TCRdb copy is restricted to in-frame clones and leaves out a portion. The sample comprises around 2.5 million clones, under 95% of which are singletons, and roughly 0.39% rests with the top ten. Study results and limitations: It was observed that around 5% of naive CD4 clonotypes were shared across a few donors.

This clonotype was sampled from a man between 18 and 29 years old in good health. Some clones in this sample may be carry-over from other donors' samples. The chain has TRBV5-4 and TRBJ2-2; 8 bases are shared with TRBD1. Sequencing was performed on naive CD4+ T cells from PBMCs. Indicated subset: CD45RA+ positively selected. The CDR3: CASSRLLQGGVGELFF. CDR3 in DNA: TGTGCCAGCAGCCGACTGTTACAGGGGGGCGTCGGGGAGCTGTTTTTT.